The 8 T cell receptor beta chains reported below all come from one sample, sequenced in a study of blood T cells in healthy people across ages. A second PCR, run for 7 to 11 cycles, used a sample-barcoded 5' primer plus a J-beta primer mix. TCRdb fed the 5' RACE reads into MiXCR, producing one record per CDR3 protein. Here the sample spans 1.5 million to 2 million distinct CDR3 sequences, about 28% being singletons. Sequencing was done on a sample of blood. These TCRs come from a young woman in good health.

This clonotype showed up just a few times. The chain carries TRBV20-1 and TRBJ1-2; 9 nucleotides align to TRBD1. Germline values: CDR1 DFQATT, CDR2 SNEGSKA (reference sequence). CDR3 length: 14 amino acids. Trimming took 5 bases from V and 5 from J; bases not matched to a gene: 9. The CDR3 loop reads CSAGGTGSPYGYTF. CDR3 in DNA: TGCAGTGCTGGGGGGACAGGGTCCCCTTATGGCTACACCTTC.

A note on this clonotype: This clone may be a read error of a much larger clone one base away. The chain joins TRBV12-3 or TRBV12-4 to TRBJ2-5; the match to TRBD2 covers 16 bases. The CDR3 spans 19 residues. Trimming cost V 5 bases and J 11 bases; bases outside gene matches: 20. The DNA for the CDR3 is TGTGCCAGCAGTCCATCCGGGACTAGCGGGGGGGCCTTCTACAATGAGCAGTACTTC. Translating gives CASSPSGTSGGAFYNEQYF.

This clonotype has ten or more counts. The rearrangement joins TRBV28 to TRBJ2-1, with 7 bases identical to TRBD2. Per the germline V gene, CDR1 is MDHEN and CDR2 is SYDVKM. The CDR3 runs 15 residues. J gave up 4 bases and V 6 bases, and 9 bases lay outside the gene matches. The CDR3 sequence is CASSPSGGGYNEQFF. CDR3 nucleotide sequence: TGTGCCAGCAGCCCGTCTGGCGGGGGTTACAATGAGCAGTTCTTC.

This clonotype was detected only a few times. The J gene is TRBJ2-1, the V gene TRBV10-1, with D maybe TRBD2 (5 bases). CDR1 and CDR2 (germline): WNHNN, SYGVQD (reference sequence). With 4 bases removed from V and 6 bases from J, the gap between germline ends came to 16 bases. The CDR3 extends over 15 amino acids. The CDR3 bases are TGCGCCAGCAGTGTAACTCGGGGTATCCCCAATGAGCAGTTCTTC. It is translated as CASSVTRGIPNEQFF.

The gene calls are TRBV20-1 and TRBJ2-6; D remains ambiguous. Trimming pared 0 bases from V and 4 bases from J, leaving 7 bases between. The CDR3 extends over 14 amino acids. CDR1 and CDR2 (germline): DFQATT, SNEGSKA (reference sequence). The CDR3 loop is CSARELSGANVLTF. DNA for the CDR3: TGCAGTGCTAGAGAATTGTCCGGGGCCAACGTCCTGACTTTC.

The chain has TRBV12-3 or TRBV12-4 and TRBJ2-3; the match to TRBD2 covers 8 bases. J lost 4 bases, V lost 11 bases, and 5 bases had no gene match. CDR3 size: 12 residues. CDR3 bases: TGTGCCGGCGGGGGGAACGCAGATACGCAGTATTTT. Encoded protein: CAGGGNADTQYF.

This clonotype has just one count. V and J are TRBV6-6 and TRBJ1-4; 12 nucleotides line up with TRBD1. The junction had 4 bases not matched to a gene; V was cut back by 6 bases and J by 11 bases. The CDR3 spans 13 residues. Germline assignment: CDR1 MNHNY and CDR2 SVGAGI (reference sequence). CDR3 amino acids: CASRGGQGAKLFF. For the CDR3, the DNA is TGTGCCAGCAGGGGGGGACAGGGGGCTAAACTGTTTTTT.

The rearrangement joins TRBV20-1 to TRBJ1-5, with 10 bases aligning to TRBD1. CDR1 is DFQATT, CDR2 SNEGSKA, per germline (reference sequence). CDR3 length: 15 residues. The J segment lost 3 bases and the V segment lost 6 bases, leaving 8 bases of the junction unmatched. The DNA for the CDR3 is TGCAGTGCCGAGGTGAGACAGGGGGCCAATCAGCCCCAGCATTTT. Its translation is CSAEVRQGANQPQHF.